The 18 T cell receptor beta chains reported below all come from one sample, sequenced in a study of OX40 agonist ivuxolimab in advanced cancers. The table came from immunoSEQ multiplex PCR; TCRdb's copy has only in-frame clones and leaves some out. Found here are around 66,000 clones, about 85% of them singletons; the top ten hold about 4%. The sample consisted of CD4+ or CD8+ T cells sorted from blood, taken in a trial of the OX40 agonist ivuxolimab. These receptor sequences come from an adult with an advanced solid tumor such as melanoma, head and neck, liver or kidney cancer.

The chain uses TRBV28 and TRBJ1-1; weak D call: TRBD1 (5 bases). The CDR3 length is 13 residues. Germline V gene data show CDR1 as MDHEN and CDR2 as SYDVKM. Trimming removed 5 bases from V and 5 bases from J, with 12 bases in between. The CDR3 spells CASSLQGYTEAFF. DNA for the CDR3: TGTGCCAGCAGTCTCCAGGGATATACTGAAGCTTTCTTT.

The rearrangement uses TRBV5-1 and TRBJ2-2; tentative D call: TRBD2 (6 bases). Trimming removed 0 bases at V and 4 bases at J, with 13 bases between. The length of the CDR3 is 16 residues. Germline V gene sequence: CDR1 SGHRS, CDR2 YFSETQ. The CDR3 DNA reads TGCGCCAGCAGCTTGGCCGGGAAGGGACTCACCGGGGAGCTGTTTTTT. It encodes CASSLAGKGLTGELFF.

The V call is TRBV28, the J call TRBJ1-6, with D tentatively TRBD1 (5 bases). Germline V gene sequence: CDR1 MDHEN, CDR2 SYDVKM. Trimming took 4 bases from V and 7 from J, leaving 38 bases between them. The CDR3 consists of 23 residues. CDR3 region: CASSYPIGQGPRLNSHQNSPLHF. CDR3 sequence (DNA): TGTGCCAGCAGTTATCCTATAGGGCAGGGACCGAGACTGAATAGCCATCAAAATTCACCCCTCCACTTT.

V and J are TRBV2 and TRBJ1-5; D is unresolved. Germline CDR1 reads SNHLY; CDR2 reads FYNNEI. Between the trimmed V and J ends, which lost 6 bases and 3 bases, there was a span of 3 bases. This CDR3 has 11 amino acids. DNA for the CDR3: TGTGCCAGCAGGGCCAATCAGCCCCAGCATTTT. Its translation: CASRANQPQHF.

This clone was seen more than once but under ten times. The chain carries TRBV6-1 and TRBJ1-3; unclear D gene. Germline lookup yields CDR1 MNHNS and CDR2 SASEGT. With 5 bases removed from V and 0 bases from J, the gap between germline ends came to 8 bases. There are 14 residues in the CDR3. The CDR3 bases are TGTGCCAGCAGTCAGACGCACTCTGGAAACACCATATATTTT. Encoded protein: CASSQTHSGNTIYF.

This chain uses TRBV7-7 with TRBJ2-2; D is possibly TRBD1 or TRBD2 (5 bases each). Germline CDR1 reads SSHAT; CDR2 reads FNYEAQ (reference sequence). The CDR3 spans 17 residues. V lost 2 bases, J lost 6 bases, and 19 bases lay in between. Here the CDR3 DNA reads TGTGCCAGCAGCTTAAATCTCGGCAGGGCGGGTGCCGGGGAGCTGTTTTTT. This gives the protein CASSLNLGRAGAGELFF.

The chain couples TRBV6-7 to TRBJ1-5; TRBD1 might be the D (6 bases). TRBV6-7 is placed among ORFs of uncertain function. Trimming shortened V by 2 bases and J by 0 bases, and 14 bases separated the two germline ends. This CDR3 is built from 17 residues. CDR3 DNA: TGTGCCAGCAGTTACCCTGGGACACCCGATAGCAATCAGCCCCAGCATTTT. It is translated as CASSYPGTPDSNQPQHF.

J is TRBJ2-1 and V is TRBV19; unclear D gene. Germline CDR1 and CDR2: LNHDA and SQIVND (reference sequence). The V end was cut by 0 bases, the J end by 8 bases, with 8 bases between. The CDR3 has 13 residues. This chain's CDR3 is CASSIELRYEQFF. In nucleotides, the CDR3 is TGTGCCAGTAGTATAGAGTTAAGGTATGAGCAGTTCTTC.

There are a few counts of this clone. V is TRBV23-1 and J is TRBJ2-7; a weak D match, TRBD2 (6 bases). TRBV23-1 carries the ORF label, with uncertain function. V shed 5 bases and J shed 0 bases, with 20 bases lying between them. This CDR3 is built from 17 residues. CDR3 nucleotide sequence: TGCGCCAGCAGTTCAATCCTTCGGGACTCCCACTCCTACGAGCAGTACTTC. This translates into CASSSILRDSHSYEQYF.

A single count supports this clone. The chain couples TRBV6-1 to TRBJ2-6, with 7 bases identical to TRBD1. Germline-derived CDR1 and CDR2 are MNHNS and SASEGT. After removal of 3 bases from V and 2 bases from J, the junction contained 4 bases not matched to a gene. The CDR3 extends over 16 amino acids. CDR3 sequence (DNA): TGTGCCAGCAGTGACTACCAGGGGGCTGGGGCCAACGTCCTGACTTTC. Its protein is CASSDYQGAGANVLTF.

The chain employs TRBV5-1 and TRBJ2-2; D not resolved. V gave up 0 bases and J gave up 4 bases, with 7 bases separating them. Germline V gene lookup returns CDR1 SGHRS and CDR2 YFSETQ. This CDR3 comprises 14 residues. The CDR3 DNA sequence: TGCGCCAGCAGCTTGGAGCTACCCACCGGGGAGCTGTTTTTT. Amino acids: CASSLELPTGELFF.

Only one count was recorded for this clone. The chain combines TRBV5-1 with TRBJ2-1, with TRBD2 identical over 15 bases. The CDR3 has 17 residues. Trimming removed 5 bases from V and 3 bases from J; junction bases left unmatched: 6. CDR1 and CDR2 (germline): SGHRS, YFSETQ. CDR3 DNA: TGCGCCAGCAGAGGAGGGACTAGCGGGGGGCTCTACAATGAGCAGTTCTTC. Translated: CASRGGTSGGLYNEQFF. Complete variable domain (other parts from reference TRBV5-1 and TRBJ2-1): KAGVTQTPRYLIKTRGQQVTLSCSPISGHRSVSWYQQTPGQGLQFLFEYFSETQRNKGNFPGRFSGRQFSNSRSEMNVSTLELGDSALYLCASRGGTSGGLYNEQFFGPGTRLTVL.

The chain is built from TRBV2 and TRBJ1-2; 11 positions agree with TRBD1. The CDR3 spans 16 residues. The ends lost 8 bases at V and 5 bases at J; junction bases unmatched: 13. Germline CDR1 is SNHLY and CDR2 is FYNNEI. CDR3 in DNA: TGTGCCAGCCCCCAGGCTACCGGGACAGGGGGGTATGGCTACACCTTC. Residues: CASPQATGTGGYGYTF.

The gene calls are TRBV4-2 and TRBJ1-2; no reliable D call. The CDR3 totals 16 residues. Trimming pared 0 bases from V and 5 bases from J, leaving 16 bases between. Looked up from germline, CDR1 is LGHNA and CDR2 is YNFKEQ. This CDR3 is CASSQDRDGMPYGYTF. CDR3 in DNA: TGTGCCAGCAGCCAAGATCGAGACGGAATGCCGTATGGCTACACCTTC.

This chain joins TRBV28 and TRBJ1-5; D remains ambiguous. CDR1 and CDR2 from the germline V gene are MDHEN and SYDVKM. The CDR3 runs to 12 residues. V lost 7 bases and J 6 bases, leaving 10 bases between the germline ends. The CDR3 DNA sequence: TGTGCCAGCAACACCCCGGGTCAGCCCCAGCATTTT. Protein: CASNTPGQPQHF.

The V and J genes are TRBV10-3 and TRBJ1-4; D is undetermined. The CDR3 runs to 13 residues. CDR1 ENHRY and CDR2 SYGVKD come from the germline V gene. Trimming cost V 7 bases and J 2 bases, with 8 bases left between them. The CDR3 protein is CAIKSGTNEKLFF. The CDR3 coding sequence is TGTGCCATCAAGAGTGGGACTAATGAAAAACTGTTTTTT.

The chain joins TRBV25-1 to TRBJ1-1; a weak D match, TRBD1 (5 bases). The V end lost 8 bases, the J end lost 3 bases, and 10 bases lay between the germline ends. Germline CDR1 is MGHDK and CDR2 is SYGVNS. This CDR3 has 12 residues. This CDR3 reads CASVTAHTEAFF. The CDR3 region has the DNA TGTGCCAGCGTGACAGCACACACTGAAGCTTTCTTT. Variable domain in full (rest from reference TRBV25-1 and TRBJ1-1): EADIYQTPRYLVIGTGKKITLECSQTMGHDKMYWYQQDPGMELHLIHYSYGVNSTEKGDLSSESTVSRIRTEHFPLTLESARPSHTSQYLCASVTAHTEAFFGQGTRLTVV.

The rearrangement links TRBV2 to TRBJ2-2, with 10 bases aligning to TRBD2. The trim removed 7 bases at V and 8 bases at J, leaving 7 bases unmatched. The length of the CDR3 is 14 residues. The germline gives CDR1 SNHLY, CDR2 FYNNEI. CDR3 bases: TGTGCCAGCAACAAGCGGGAGGGGTTAGGGGAGCTGTTTTTT. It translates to CASNKREGLGELFF.